This T cell receptor (beta chain) was identified during a study of vaccination and CD4 T cells after COVID-19. About the study: Fewer than ten convalescent cases were mild and one was severe, and all had been SARS-CoV-2 positive by nasal swab PCR. Overlapping spike peptides of SARS-CoV-2, HCoV-NL63, HCoV-OC43 and HCoV-229E were used, and cells were stimulated with them. Controls used CEFX viral epitopes (positive), HIV-1 Nef peptides (negative), or no peptide.

The Oncomine TCR Beta short-read assay was applied to DNA of cultured CD4+ T cells. Using its own MiXCR run on the PCR reads, TCRdb lists one record per CDR3 protein. Found here are under 20,000 distinct CDR3 sequences, about 50% of them singletons; the top ten hold 5.5% to 8.5%. This CDR3 region has 12 residues. From germline, CDR1 is SNHLY and CDR2 FYNNEI. The ends were cut back, 7 bases at V and 9 bases at J, with 13 bases in the middle. The study's findings and limits: Convalescent patients' clones that were vaccine-specific were spike mono-reactive in 304 of 307 cases.

As to treatment: approximately 9-day PBMC culture with coronavirus spike peptide pools or control peptides (ViraFEST assay). Worth noting for this clonotype: Its matching antigen is unknown.

Sequencing was performed on CD4+ T cells from blood, cultured in vitro, taken before SARS-CoV-2 vaccination. The chain uses TRBV2 and TRBJ2-1; D is perhaps TRBD2 (6 bases). This receptor was identified in a human donor who had recovered from COVID-19. The CDR3 is CASMGLASEQFF. The CDR3 DNA follows: TGTGCCAGCATGGGCCTAGCGTCTGAGCAGTTCTTC.